These 19 T cell receptor beta chains were all obtained from the same sample, sequenced in a study of blood T cell repertoires in COVID-19 (dated by TCRdb to between 2020 and 2021). The method was the immunoSEQ multiplex PCR assay. TCRdb obtained this table from immuneACCESS and retained in-frame rearrangements with V and J assigned. These tables miss some clones; where compared with another copy, unresolved V genes account for less than half of the shortfall, and the remainder is unexplained. The sample includes 200,000 to 250,000 clones, with more than 70% observed a single time. Of the sample, 3.6% falls within the top ten clones. Input material: peripheral blood. Receptors were obtained from a woman aged 80 or over with acute or convalescent COVID-19.

This clone is a singleton in its sample. This chain links TRBV7-8 with TRBJ1-2; D might be TRBD1 (6 bases). The CDR3 runs 14 residues. The germline gives CDR1 SGHVS, CDR2 FQNEAQ. V shed 1 base and J shed 8 bases, with 14 bases lying between them. This CDR3 reads CASSLGSRGSGYTF. The DNA for the CDR3 is TGTGCCAGCAGCTTAGGGTCCAGGGGAAGCGGCTACACCTTC.

The V call is TRBV28, the J call TRBJ1-5, with 10 bases aligning to TRBD1. CDR1 is MDHEN and CDR2 is SYDVKM in the germline V gene. The CDR3 spans 18 residues. Trimming took 1 base from V and 2 from J; bases not matched to a gene: 8. CDR3 in amino acids: CASSLLSVGTGGNQPQHF. CDR3 coding DNA: TGTGCCAGCAGTTTATTGTCCGTGGGGACAGGGGGCAATCAGCCCCAGCATTTT.

V and J are TRBV7-9 and TRBJ2-7, with 7 bases identical to TRBD2. With 5 bases clipped from V and 0 bases from J, the junction kept 7 bases outside the gene matches. This CDR3 has 15 amino acids. Germline CDR1 is SEHNR and CDR2 is FQNEAQ (reference sequence). CDR3 loop: CASSTAGESSYEQYF. The CDR3 region has the DNA TGTGCCAGCAGCACGGCGGGAGAGTCCTCCTACGAGCAGTACTTC.

The rearrangement links TRBV6-6 to TRBJ1-2; maybe TRBD1 (6 bases). The CDR3 extends over 12 amino acids. CDR1 and CDR2 (germline): MNHNY, SVGAGI (reference sequence). V shed 8 bases and J shed 3 bases, with 10 bases lying between them. The CDR3 reads CASQQGDYGYTF. CDR3 bases: TGTGCCAGCCAACAGGGAGACTATGGCTACACCTTC.

The genes are TRBV6-5 and TRBJ2-3, with a weak D call TRBD1 (6 bases). The CDR3 length is 15 residues. V was trimmed by 0 bases and J by 2 bases, leaving 9 bases between them. Per the germline V gene, CDR1 is MNHEY and CDR2 is SVGAGI. The DNA for the CDR3 is TGTGCCAGCAGTTACTCAGACAGGTCCACAGATACGCAGTATTTT. This encodes CASSYSDRSTDTQYF.

V and J are TRBV19 and TRBJ1-6, with D possibly being TRBD1 (5 bases). Trimming took off 9 bases at V and 7 bases at J, with 22 bases between the two ends. CDR1 LNHDA and CDR2 SQIVND come from the germline V gene (reference sequence). The CDR3 length is 16 residues. The chain's CDR3 is CASEVVAGTGNSPLHF. The CDR3 DNA follows: TGTGCCAGCGAGGTGGTTGCGGGGACGGGAAATTCACCCCTCCACTTT.

The genes are TRBV29-1 and TRBJ2-5; perhaps TRBD2 as D (5 bases). This CDR3 is 14 amino acids long. Germline V CDR1 and CDR2: SQVTM, ANQGSEA. The V end lost 1 base, the J end lost 5 bases, and 14 bases lay between the germline ends. In nucleotides, the CDR3 is TGCAGCGTTGAAGCTTGGGGTTCGGGGGAGACCCAGTACTTC. This encodes CSVEAWGSGETQYF.

This clone appeared a few times. The chain combines TRBV28 with TRBJ1-5, with 7 bases aligning to TRBD1. Germline CDR1 reads MDHEN; CDR2 reads SYDVKM. This CDR3 comprises 15 residues. The trim removed 6 bases at V and 6 bases at J, leaving 11 bases unmatched. CDR3 coding DNA: TGTGCCAGCAGCCCCGCCGAAGGGGGCGGTCAGCCCCAGCATTTT. Translating it yields CASSPAEGGGQPQHF.

The J gene is TRBJ1-6, the V gene TRBV19, with D tentatively TRBD1 (5 bases). Trimming shortened V by 11 bases and J by 7 bases, and 15 bases separated the two germline ends. Germline V gene sequence: CDR1 LNHDA, CDR2 SQIVND (reference sequence). The CDR3 extends over 13 amino acids. Here the CDR3 reads CAAREGWNSPLHF. Here the CDR3 DNA reads TGTGCCGCCAGGGAGGGGTGGAATTCACCCCTCCACTTT.

The CDR3 DNA is TGCAGCGTTAACCGAGCGGGGGGGCCCGACGAGCAGTACTTC. This translates into CSVNRAGGPDEQYF. This chain uses TRBV29-1 with TRBJ2-7; TRBD2 matches at 10 bases. Trimming removed 5 bases from V and 5 bases from J; junction bases left unmatched: 9. The germline V gene encodes CDR1 SQVTM and CDR2 ANQGSEA. The CDR3 is 14 residues long.

To note about this clone: In the same sample, other DNA sequences code for this CDR3. The chain combines TRBV5-1 with TRBJ1-2; D is possibly TRBD1 (6 bases). The CDR3 contains 13 residues. Germline V CDR1 and CDR2: SGHRS, YFSETQ. V lost 4 bases and J lost 2, with 9 bases in between. The CDR3 DNA is TGCGCCAGCAGCCCGGGACAAAACTATGGCTACACCTTC. It codes for CASSPGQNYGYTF.

The gene calls are TRBV6-5 and TRBJ1-6, with TRBD1 matching over 9 bases. CDR1 is MNHEY and CDR2 is SVGAGI in the germline V gene. The V gene end was trimmed by 4 bases and the J gene end by 8 bases; junction bases not matched to a gene: 6. The CDR3 totals 15 residues. The CDR3 sequence: CASSWTGAGDSPLHF. CDR3 DNA sequence: TGTGCCAGCAGTTGGACAGGGGCCGGGGATTCACCCCTCCACTTT.

This sequence joins TRBV28 and TRBJ1-5; D may be TRBD1 (6 bases). Trimming stripped 6 bases from V and 6 bases from J, with 18 bases between. This CDR3 is built from 15 residues. CDR1 and CDR2 from the germline V gene are MDHEN and SYDVKM. The CDR3 bases are TGTGCCAGCAGAACTCAGGGGAGGGGGGGTCAGCCCCAGCATTTT. It encodes CASRTQGRGGQPQHF.

The chain employs TRBV9 and TRBJ1-2, with D perhaps TRBD1 (6 bases). Trimming removed 0 bases at V and 5 bases at J, with 8 bases between. CDR1 is SGDLS and CDR2 is YYNGEE in the germline V gene. This CDR3 comprises 13 residues. The CDR3 is CASSVGTVYGYTF. In DNA form, the CDR3 reads TGTGCCAGCAGCGTAGGGACAGTTTATGGCTACACCTTC.

CDR3 DNA: TGTGCCACCAGTGATTTACGGGGGGACTATGGCTACACCTTC. It is translated as CATSDLRGDYGYTF. The J gene is TRBJ1-2, the V gene TRBV24-1, with a weak D call TRBD1 (5 bases). The CDR3 extends over 14 amino acids. Germline loops: CDR1 KGHDR, CDR2 SFDVKD. Trimming stripped 1 base from V and 3 bases from J, with 8 bases between.

To note about this clone: The sample holds other DNA sequences that translate to the same CDR3. V usage is TRBV9 and J usage is TRBJ2-1, with no clear D. The CDR3 is 14 residues long. V was cut by 0 bases and J by 3 bases, with 7 bases left in between. The germline gives CDR1 SGDLS, CDR2 YYNGEE. The CDR3 loop is CASSVGTNYNEQFF. For the CDR3, the DNA is TGTGCCAGCAGCGTAGGAACAAACTACAATGAGCAGTTCTTC.

This clone was counted a few times. This rearrangement joins TRBV19 to TRBJ1-4, with D possibly matching TRBD1 (6 bases). Germline CDR1 and CDR2: LNHDA and SQIVND (reference sequence). Trimming took off 6 bases at V and 0 bases at J, with 17 bases between the two ends. This CDR3 is 17 amino acids long. CDR3 loop: CASSPPGQTATNEKLFF. The CDR3 nucleotides read TGTGCCAGTAGCCCCCCCGGACAGACTGCAACTAATGAAAAACTGTTTTTT.

This chain links TRBV3-1 (or the pseudogene TRBV3-2) with TRBJ2-7; D is unresolved. Trimming cost V 3 bases and J 2 bases, with 14 bases left between them. The CDR3 has 15 residues. Per germline, CDR1 LGHDT and CDR2 YNNKEL (reference sequence). CDR3 sequence: CASSQGIAQTYEQYF. DNA for the CDR3: TGTGCCAGCAGCCAGGGTATAGCTCAGACCTACGAGCAGTACTTC.

The chain has TRBV9 and TRBJ1-4, with a weak D call TRBD1 (6 bases). Germline V lookup: CDR1 SGDLS, CDR2 YYNGEE. Trimming cost V 0 bases and J 6 bases, with 9 bases left between them. The CDR3 has 14 residues. The CDR3 protein is CASSVAQGHEKLFF. CDR3 in DNA: TGTGCCAGCAGCGTAGCACAGGGCCATGAAAAACTGTTTTTT.